This is a list of T cell receptor beta chains from one sample in a study of STAT5B mutations in CD4+ large granular lymphocyte leukemia. Method: immunoSEQ multiplex PCR; TCRdb's copy keeps in-frame clones and lacks some. Among 950 to 1,500 clones listed, roughly 80% were seen once. Source material: PBMCs. These receptors were obtained from a man in his 70s with CD4+ T-cell large granular lymphocyte leukemia. Both conserved end residues are part of each CDR3. A D gene is named only where the DNA matches it firmly. Size is stated for part of the rows, as once, few or many counts, or as a class when the clone is expanded.

clone size: NA
V gene: TRBV7-9
J gene: TRBJ2-5
D gene: TRBD2
CDR3 protein: CASKGLAEETQYF
CDR3 DNA: TGTGCCAGCAAGGGACTAGCGGAAGAGACCCAGTACTTC

clone size: NA
V gene: TRBV4-2
J gene: TRBJ2-1
D gene: NA
CDR3 protein: CASSQPDSAQSNEQFF
CDR3 DNA: TGTGCCAGCAGCCAACCGGACAGCGCCCAATCCAATGAGCAGTTCTTC

clone size: few
V gene: TRBV9
J gene: TRBJ1-6
D gene: TRBD1
CDR3 protein: CASSVGGQGNSPLHF
CDR3 DNA: TGTGCCAGCAGCGTCGGGGGACAGGGGAATTCACCCCTCCACTTT

clone size: once
V gene: TRBV5-5
J gene: TRBJ1-2
D gene: TRBD1
CDR3 protein: CASTRTGTNYGYTF
CDR3 DNA: TGTGCCAGCACCCGGACAGGGACTAACTATGGCTACACCTTC

clone size: once
V gene: TRBV18
J gene: TRBJ1-1
D gene: NA
CDR3 protein: CASSLNDHSTEAFF
CDR3 DNA: TGTGCCAGCTCACTCAATGACCATAGCACTGAAGCTTTCTTT

clone size: NA
V gene: TRBV19
J gene: TRBJ1-1
D gene: TRBD1
CDR3 protein: CASSDPRGQDYEAFF
CDR3 DNA: TGTGCCAGTAGTGACCCACGGGGACAGGACTATGAAGCTTTCTTT

clone size: NA
V gene: TRBV5-1
J gene: TRBJ1-2
D gene: NA
CDR3 protein: CASSELGNSYYGYTF
CDR3 DNA: TGCGCCAGCAGCGAACTTGGTAACAGCTACTATGGCTACACCTTC

clone size: NA
V gene: TRBV11-2
J gene: TRBJ2-5
D gene: TRBD2
CDR3 protein: CASRATSGGMETQYF
CDR3 DNA: TGTGCCAGCAGGGCTACTAGCGGGGGGATGGAGACCCAGTACTTC

clone size: NA
V gene: TRBV5-1
J gene: TRBJ1-2
D gene: NA
CDR3 protein: CASSFGRVYGYTF
CDR3 DNA: TGCGCCAGCAGCTTCGGCAGGGTCTATGGCTACACCTTC

clone size: once
V gene: TRBV29-1
J gene: TRBJ1-2
D gene: NA
CDR3 protein: CSVEFNSGYTF
CDR3 DNA: TGCAGCGTTGAGTTTAATTCTGGCTACACCTTC

clone size: NA
V gene: TRBV7-2
J gene: TRBJ2-7
D gene: TRBD2
CDR3 protein: CASSLEAGFSYEQYF
CDR3 DNA: TGTGCCAGCAGCTTAGAAGCGGGGTTCTCCTACGAGCAGTACTTC

clone size: NA
V gene: TRBV7-8
J gene: TRBJ2-2
D gene: TRBD1
CDR3 protein: CASSQTRNRGAGELFF
CDR3 DNA: TGTGCCAGCAGCCAAACTCGAAACAGGGGCGCCGGGGAGCTGTTTTTT

clone size: NA
V gene: TRBV2
J gene: TRBJ1-1
D gene: NA
CDR3 protein: CASSPRRGNTEAFF
CDR3 DNA: TGTGCCAGCAGCCCCCGTAGGGGGAACACTGAAGCTTTCTTT

clone size: NA
V gene: TRBV10-1
J gene: TRBJ2-3
D gene: NA
CDR3 protein: CASSAGVRPSGDTQYF
CDR3 DNA: TGCGCCAGCAGTGCCGGGGTTCGCCCATCGGGGGATACGCAGTATTTT

clone size: NA
V gene: TRBV12-5
J gene: TRBJ2-2
D gene: TRBD2
CDR3 protein: CASGPPLRSGGPGELFF
CDR3 DNA: TGTGCTAGTGGTCCACCGTTGAGGAGCGGGGGTCCCGGGGAGCTGTTTTTT

clone size: NA
V gene: TRBV5-6
J gene: TRBJ1-1
D gene: TRBD1
CDR3 protein: CASGPQGAGIEAFF
CDR3 DNA: TGTGCCAGCGGGCCCCAGGGGGCTGGGATTGAAGCTTTCTTT

clone size: NA
V gene: TRBV11-3
J gene: TRBJ1-1
D gene: NA
CDR3 protein: CASSPPRSGAEAFF
CDR3 DNA: TGTGCCAGCAGCCCGCCTCGGAGCGGGGCTGAAGCTTTCTTT

clone size: NA
V gene: TRBV7-9
J gene: TRBJ1-3
D gene: TRBD1
CDR3 protein: CASSAQGAAGNTIYF
CDR3 DNA: TGTGCCAGCAGCGCACAGGGGGCTGCTGGAAACACCATATATTTT

clone size: NA
V gene: TRBV6-5
J gene: TRBJ1-1
D gene: NA
CDR3 protein: CASSYSPRTRGEAFF
CDR3 DNA: TGTGCCAGCAGTTACTCCCCCCGGACCCGGGGTGAAGCTTTCTTT

clone size: NA
V gene: TRBV11-2
J gene: TRBJ1-1
D gene: NA
CDR3 protein: CASSLGVNTEAFF
CDR3 DNA: TGTGCCAGCAGCTTAGGAGTGAACACTGAAGCTTTCTTT

clone size: NA
V gene: TRBV2
J gene: TRBJ2-7
D gene: NA
CDR3 protein: CASSEFGQTYEQYF
CDR3 DNA: TGTGCCAGCAGTGAATTCGGACAGACCTACGAGCAGTACTTC

clone size: NA
V gene: TRBV7-2
J gene: TRBJ2-7
D gene: NA
CDR3 protein: CASSSRTGYEQYF
CDR3 DNA: TGTGCCAGCAGCTCGAGGACTGGTTACGAGCAGTACTTC

clone size: NA
V gene: TRBV10-1
J gene: TRBJ1-4
D gene: NA
CDR3 protein: CASSGTVGEKLFF
CDR3 DNA: TGCGCCAGCAGCGGGACCGTAGGAGAAAAACTGTTTTTT

clone size: NA
V gene: TRBV21-1
J gene: TRBJ1-5
D gene: NA
CDR3 protein: CASSKYRMNQPQHF
CDR3 DNA: TGTGCCAGCAGCAAGTACCGGATGAATCAGCCCCAGCATTTT

clone size: NA
V gene: TRBV5-1
J gene: TRBJ2-5
D gene: TRBD1
CDR3 protein: CASRRDREETQYF
CDR3 DNA: TGCGCCAGCAGGAGGGACAGGGAGGAGACCCAGTACTTC

clone size: NA
V gene: TRBV9
J gene: TRBJ2-2
D gene: NA
CDR3 protein: CASSVAGLGRYTGELFF
CDR3 DNA: TGTGCCAGCAGCGTAGCTGGGTTGGGGCGATACACCGGGGAGCTGTTTTTT

clone size: NA
V gene: TRBV10-3
J gene: TRBJ2-3
D gene: NA
CDR3 protein: CAISDRVGSDTQYF
CDR3 DNA: TGTGCCATCAGTGACAGGGTCGGGTCAGATACGCAGTATTTT

clone size: NA
V gene: TRBV11-2
J gene: TRBJ1-4
D gene: NA
CDR3 protein: CASSLNRGTQPFEKLFF
CDR3 DNA: TGTGCCAGCAGCTTAAATAGGGGGACCCAGCCTTTCGAAAAACTGTTTTTT

clone size: NA
V gene: TRBV2
J gene: TRBJ2-7
D gene: NA
CDR3 protein: CASRKGRLGEQYF
CDR3 DNA: TGTGCCAGCAGGAAGGGCCGGTTAGGCGAGCAGTACTTC

clone size: NA
V gene: TRBV6-5
J gene: TRBJ2-7
D gene: NA
CDR3 protein: CASSSPPPYEQYF
CDR3 DNA: TGTGCCAGCAGTTCCCCCCCTCCCTACGAGCAGTACTTC

clone size: NA
V gene: TRBV7-2
J gene: TRBJ1-2
D gene: NA
CDR3 protein: CASSATTNYGYTF
CDR3 DNA: TGTGCCAGCAGCGCTACGACCAACTATGGCTACACCTTC

clone size: NA
V gene: TRBV15
J gene: TRBJ2-3
D gene: NA
CDR3 protein: CATSRDPRQPQYF
CDR3 DNA: TGTGCCACCAGCAGAGATCCCAGACAGCCCCAGTATTTT

clone size: NA
V gene: TRBV7-9
J gene: TRBJ1-6
D gene: NA
CDR3 protein: CASSPLGVNSPLHF
CDR3 DNA: TGTGCCAGCAGCCCCCTGGGGGTTAATTCACCCCTCCACTTT

clone size: NA
V gene: TRBV2
J gene: TRBJ2-3
D gene: NA
CDR3 protein: CASSLQSGTDTQYF
CDR3 DNA: TGTGCCAGCAGCCTACAGTCGGGGACAGATACGCAGTATTTT

clone size: NA
V gene: TRBV10-1
J gene: TRBJ2-4
D gene: NA
CDR3 protein: CASSETRGPRRAKNIQYF
CDR3 DNA: TGCGCCAGCAGTGAGACCCGGGGCCCAAGGAGAGCCAAAAACATTCAGTACTTC

clone size: NA
V gene: TRBV7-9
J gene: TRBJ2-1
D gene: TRBD1
CDR3 protein: CASSLTEGANEQFF
CDR3 DNA: TGTGCCAGCAGCCTAACTGAGGGGGCGAACGAGCAGTTCTTC

clone size: NA
V gene: TRBV19
J gene: TRBJ1-5
D gene: NA
CDR3 protein: CASSPPEYSNQPQHF
CDR3 DNA: TGTGCCAGTAGTCCCCCAGAATATAGCAATCAGCCCCAGCATTTT

clone size: NA
V gene: TRBV7-8
J gene: TRBJ2-5
D gene: NA
CDR3 protein: CASSLLETQYF
CDR3 DNA: TGTGCCAGCAGCCTACTGGAGACCCAGTACTTC

clone size: few
V gene: TRBV2
J gene: TRBJ2-3
D gene: NA
CDR3 protein: CASSQGSYLADTQYF
CDR3 DNA: TGTGCCAGCAGCCAGGGGTCCTATCTAGCAGATACGCAGTATTTT

clone size: NA
V gene: TRBV29-1
J gene: TRBJ2-3
D gene: NA
CDR3 protein: CSVGGYTDTQYF
CDR3 DNA: TGCAGCGTCGGAGGATACACAGATACGCAGTATTTT

clone size: NA
V gene: TRBV6-1
J gene: TRBJ2-7
D gene: TRBD2
CDR3 protein: CASSGSSGNSYEQYF
CDR3 DNA: TGTGCCAGCAGTGGATCTAGCGGGAACTCCTACGAGCAGTACTTC

clone size: few
V gene: TRBV7-8
J gene: TRBJ2-7
D gene: TRBD2
CDR3 protein: CASSSRGDQYF
CDR3 DNA: TGTGCCAGCAGCTCTCGGGGGGACCAGTACTTC

clone size: NA
V gene: TRBV15
J gene: TRBJ1-5
D gene: NA
CDR3 protein: CATQEGINQPQHF
CDR3 DNA: TGTGCCACACAGGAAGGGATAAATCAGCCCCAGCATTTT

clone size: NA
V gene: TRBV9
J gene: TRBJ2-3
D gene: NA
CDR3 protein: CASSVRGVSDTQYF
CDR3 DNA: TGTGCCAGCAGCGTAAGGGGGGTATCAGATACGCAGTATTTT

clone size: NA
V gene: TRBV7-2
J gene: TRBJ1-2
D gene: TRBD1
CDR3 protein: CASSLNRGQANYGYTF
CDR3 DNA: TGTGCCAGCAGCCTGAACAGGGGACAGGCTAACTATGGCTACACCTTC

clone size: NA
V gene: TRBV19
J gene: TRBJ2-7
D gene: NA
CDR3 protein: CASSKSGAISSYEQYF
CDR3 DNA: TGTGCCAGTAGTAAATCCGGTGCTATTAGCTCCTACGAGCAGTACTTC

clone size: NA
V gene: TRBV10-3
J gene: TRBJ1-2
D gene: NA
CDR3 protein: CATYTGLFYGYTF
CDR3 DNA: TGTGCCACCTATACAGGGTTGTTCTATGGCTACACCTTC

clone size: NA
V gene: TRBV5-4
J gene: TRBJ1-4
D gene: TRBD1
CDR3 protein: CASSPWTGGNEKLFF
CDR3 DNA: TGTGCCAGCAGCCCATGGACAGGGGGCAATGAAAAACTGTTTTTT

clone size: NA
V gene: TRBV4-3
J gene: TRBJ2-2
D gene: NA
CDR3 protein: CASSRSGTVDTGELFF
CDR3 DNA: TGCGCCAGCAGCCGGTCCGGAACCGTCGACACCGGGGAGCTGTTTTTT

clone size: NA
V gene: TRBV18
J gene: TRBJ1-6
D gene: NA
CDR3 protein: CASSQQPGTLGDNSPLHF
CDR3 DNA: TGTGCCAGCTCACAACAACCCGGGACCCTCGGGGACAATTCACCCCTCCACTTT

clone size: NA
V gene: TRBV6-6
J gene: TRBJ2-7
D gene: NA
CDR3 protein: CASRTTASYEQYF
CDR3 DNA: TGTGCCAGCAGAACGACGGCCTCCTACGAGCAGTACTTC

clone size: NA
V gene: TRBV29-1
J gene: TRBJ2-3
D gene: TRBD1
CDR3 protein: CSVFDRAFTDTQYF
CDR3 DNA: TGCAGCGTTTTCGACAGGGCGTTTACAGATACGCAGTATTTT